The source of this T cell receptor beta chain is a study of CD8+CD57+ T cells in acquired aplastic anemia. The length of the CDR3 is 16 residues. Germline V CDR1 and CDR2: LGHDT, YNNKEL (reference sequence). The V end was cut by 1 base, the J end by 1 base, with 14 bases between. Patients sequenced had flow cytometry evidence of CD8+CD57+ cell expansion. Researchers used genomic DNA as the template to profile TCR beta VDJ and CDR3. TCRdb redid the calling of the reads with MiXCR, one entry per CDR3 protein. The data show about 170,000 distinct CDR3 sequences, about 45% seen once. This clonotype has more than one count but fewer than ten.

The J gene is TRBJ2-7, the V gene TRBV3-1, with no clear D. The clonotype was recovered from a human donor with aplastic anemia. Sequencing was performed on sorted CD4+, CD8+, or CD8+CD57+ T cells (not recorded which) from PBMCs. CDR3 region: CASSQALSEGSYEQYF. In DNA, the CDR3 is TGTGCCAGCAGCCAAGCCCTCTCGGAAGGATCCTACGAGCAGTACTTC.